The clone carrying this T cell receptor (beta chain) turned up a few times. The sample is drawn from a study of cytomegalovirus exposure and HLA in healthy donors. V was cut by 6 bases and J by 7 bases, with 12 bases left in between. The germline gives CDR1 LNHDA, CDR2 SQIVND (reference sequence). The CDR3 sequence is 12 residues long. This PCR relied on a set of 60 Vbeta primers and 13 Jbeta primers. Using immunoSEQ multiplex PCR, the repertoire was profiled, and TCRdb retains in-frame clones only, with some absent. The table lists tens of thousands of clones, about 70% of them singletons, with 3.5% to 4.5% in the top ten.

The chain uses TRBV19 and TRBJ1-2, with D uncertain. Sample: PBMCs. The receptor was derived from a woman aged 45-65 years in good health and CMV-seronegative. The CDR3 sequence: CASSAQVGGYTF. Here the CDR3 DNA reads TGTGCCAGTAGCGCTCAGGTCGGTGGCTACACCTTC.